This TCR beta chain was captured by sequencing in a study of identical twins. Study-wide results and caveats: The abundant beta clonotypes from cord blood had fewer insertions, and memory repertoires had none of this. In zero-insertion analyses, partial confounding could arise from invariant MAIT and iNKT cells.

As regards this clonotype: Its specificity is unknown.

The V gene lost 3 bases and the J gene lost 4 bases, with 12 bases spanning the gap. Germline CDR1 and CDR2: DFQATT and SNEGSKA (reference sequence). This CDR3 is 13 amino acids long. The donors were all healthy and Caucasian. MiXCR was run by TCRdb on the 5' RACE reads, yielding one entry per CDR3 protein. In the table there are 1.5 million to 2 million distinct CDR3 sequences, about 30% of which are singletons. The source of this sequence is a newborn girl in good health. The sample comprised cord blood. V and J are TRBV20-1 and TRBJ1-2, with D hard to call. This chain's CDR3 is CSASDEVGYGYTF. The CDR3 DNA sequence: TGCAGTGCTAGTGATGAGGTGGGCTATGGCTACACCTTC.